The rows below give T cell receptor beta chains drawn from one sample of a study of beta chain features in type 1 diabetes. Produced via immunoSEQ multiplex PCR; TCRdb's table is partial and in-frame only. The sample records under 250,000 clones, approximately 14% being singletons. The specimen sequenced was naive CD4+ T cells from blood. These receptor sequences come from a woman in her thirties or forties in good health. Each CDR3 is given with its conserved first and last residue. D genes are given only for firm matches. A row's size may be missing; if present it is once, few, many or a size class.

clone size: few
D gene: TRBD1
V gene: TRBV5-1
J gene: TRBJ1-4
CDR3 DNA: TGCGCCAGCAGCTTGGATGGACAGGAAGGGGAAAAACTGTTTTTT
CDR3 protein: CASSLDGQEGEKLFF

clone size: -
D gene: -
V gene: TRBV27
J gene: TRBJ1-5
CDR3 DNA: TGTGCCAGCAGTTCCCGACACAATCAGCCCCAGCATTTT
CDR3 protein: CASSSRHNQPQHF

clone size: -
D gene: -
V gene: TRBV5-1
J gene: TRBJ2-7
CDR3 DNA: TGCGCCAGCAGGCCACAGGGTATGGCTTACGAGCAGTACTTC
CDR3 protein: CASRPQGMAYEQYF

clone size: few
D gene: TRBD1
V gene: TRBV27
J gene: TRBJ2-5
CDR3 DNA: TGTGCCAGCACCTCCTGGCAGGGGGCGGAGACCCAGTACTTC
CDR3 protein: CASTSWQGAETQYF

clone size: -
D gene: TRBD1
V gene: TRBV29-1
J gene: TRBJ1-4
CDR3 DNA: TGCAGCGTTGGCAGGGGGCTGGGTAATGAAAAACTGTTTTTT
CDR3 protein: CSVGRGLGNEKLFF

clone size: few
D gene: -
V gene: TRBV18
J gene: TRBJ2-1
CDR3 DNA: TGTGCCAGCTCACCACTTTTTGACCGGCCAGGGGTACCCCACAATGAGCAGTTCTTC
CDR3 protein: CASSPLFDRPGVPHNEQFF

clone size: few
D gene: TRBD2
V gene: TRBV5-1
J gene: TRBJ2-2
CDR3 DNA: TGCGCCAGCAGCTCCGGACTAGCTGGGGGGTTCGGGGAGCTGTTTTTT
CDR3 protein: CASSSGLAGGFGELFF

clone size: -
D gene: -
V gene: TRBV20-1
J gene: TRBJ1-1
CDR3 DNA: TGCAGTGCCACCACCCGGACTGAAGCTTTCTTT
CDR3 protein: CSATTRTEAFF

clone size: -
D gene: TRBD1
V gene: TRBV27
J gene: TRBJ1-2
CDR3 DNA: TGTGCCAGCAGTTCGTTAACAGGGGGCAACTATGGCTACACCTTC
CDR3 protein: CASSSLTGGNYGYTF

clone size: few
D gene: -
V gene: TRBV13
J gene: TRBJ2-3
CDR3 DNA: TGTGCCAGCAGCCCCCCAGCGGGGACACTTGACACAGATACGCAGTATTTT
CDR3 protein: CASSPPAGTLDTDTQYF

clone size: few
D gene: TRBD1
V gene: TRBV7-9
J gene: TRBJ2-1
CDR3 DNA: TGTGCCAGCAGCTTCGGACAGGGTGGCCGCAATGAGCAGTTCTTC
CDR3 protein: CASSFGQGGRNEQFF

clone size: few
D gene: -
V gene: TRBV18
J gene: TRBJ2-5
CDR3 DNA: TGTGCCAGCTCCTCACAGGGTGGAGAGACCCAGTACTTC
CDR3 protein: CASSSQGGETQYF

clone size: few
D gene: -
V gene: TRBV6-1
J gene: TRBJ2-3
CDR3 DNA: TGTGCCAGCAGCCGGAGGGGGGGCAATTCAGATACGCAGTATTTT
CDR3 protein: CASSRRGGNSDTQYF

clone size: many
D gene: -
V gene: TRBV29-1
J gene: TRBJ2-7
CDR3 DNA: TGCAGCGTTGTCGTTTTGTACGAGCAGTACTTC
CDR3 protein: CSVVVLYEQYF

clone size: -
D gene: TRBD2
V gene: TRBV7-2
J gene: TRBJ2-1
CDR3 DNA: TGTGCCAGCAGCTTATTCCTAGCGGGGAGCTCCTACAATGAGCAGTTCTTC
CDR3 protein: CASSLFLAGSSYNEQFF

clone size: -
D gene: -
V gene: TRBV6-6
J gene: TRBJ2-7
CDR3 DNA: TGTGCCAGCGGGCGGGGCGAGCAGTACTTC
CDR3 protein: CASGRGEQYF

clone size: few
D gene: -
V gene: TRBV2
J gene: TRBJ1-5
CDR3 DNA: TGTGCCAGCAGTGAATTCTCCCGCAATCAGCCCCAGCATTTT
CDR3 protein: CASSEFSRNQPQHF

clone size: -
D gene: -
V gene: TRBV7-9
J gene: TRBJ2-4
CDR3 DNA: TGTGCCAGCAGCTCCAGGATCCCAGCCAAAAACATTCAGTACTTC
CDR3 protein: CASSSRIPAKNIQYF

clone size: -
D gene: TRBD2
V gene: TRBV29-1
J gene: TRBJ2-5
CDR3 DNA: TGCAGCGTTGCCCCCGCCACTAGCGGCCAAGAGACCCAGTACTTC
CDR3 protein: CSVAPATSGQETQYF

clone size: -
D gene: -
V gene: TRBV19
J gene: TRBJ2-7
CDR3 DNA: TGTGCCAGTAGTGCCCGAACAGGAACCTACGAGCAGTACTTC
CDR3 protein: CASSARTGTYEQYF

clone size: -
D gene: -
V gene: TRBV7-9
J gene: TRBJ1-6
CDR3 DNA: TGTGCCAGCAGCTATCGTGCACTGGGGACACAGCATTCACCCCTCCACTTT
CDR3 protein: CASSYRALGTQHSPLHF

clone size: -
D gene: -
V gene: TRBV19
J gene: TRBJ2-1
CDR3 DNA: TGTGCCAGTAGTACGGGGCAGGGGACGTACAATGAGCAGTTCTTC
CDR3 protein: CASSTGQGTYNEQFF

clone size: -
D gene: TRBD1
V gene: TRBV7-9
J gene: TRBJ2-1
CDR3 DNA: TGTGCCAGCAGACTGACAGGGTCTTACAATGAGCAGTTCTTC
CDR3 protein: CASRLTGSYNEQFF

clone size: -
D gene: -
V gene: TRBV6-5
J gene: TRBJ2-5
CDR3 DNA: TGTGCCAGCAGTTACTCGCGGAGGGAAGAGACCCAGTACTTC
CDR3 protein: CASSYSRREETQYF